Listed below are T cell receptor beta chains from one sample, sequenced in a study of neoadjuvant anti-PD-1 for oral cavity cancer. Generated by immunoSEQ multiplex PCR, the TCRdb table keeps only in-frame clones and is missing some. The sample lists roughly 36,000 clones, around 40% occurring once. The sample was tumor tissue, taken after nivolumab (anti-PD-1) treatment. These receptors were obtained from a person aged 35-79 years with oral cavity squamous cell carcinoma. Each CDR3 is given with its conserved first and last residue. Fields, in order: V gene, D gene, CDR3 length, clone size, J gene, CDR3 DNA, CDR3 protein. A D gene is named only where the DNA matches it firmly. Some rows mark clone size as missing; the rest say once, few, many or name a class of expanded clone.

V: TRBV4-1
D: .
length: 18
size: few
J: TRBJ1-3
DNA: TGCGCCAGCAGCCAATCCTCGGGGGGGAGGGATTCTGGAAACACCATATATTTT
CDR3: CASSQSSGGRDSGNTIYF

V: TRBV11-2
D: TRBD2
length: 17
size: few
J: TRBJ2-7
DNA: TGTGCCAGCAGCTTAGGGACTAGCGGGGACTTTTCCTACGAGCAGTACTTC
CDR3: CASSLGTSGDFSYEQYF

V: TRBV25-1
D: TRBD1
length: 14
size: .
J: TRBJ1-4
DNA: TGTGCCAGCAGTGATGGGGGGGACAGGGGAAAACTGTTTTTT
CDR3: CASSDGGDRGKLFF

V: TRBV19
D: .
length: 16
size: .
J: TRBJ2-1
DNA: TGTGCCAGCAAGTCGTCAGCCGCCACCATCTACAATGAGCAGTTCTTC
CDR3: CASKSSAATIYNEQFF

V: TRBV25-1
D: .
length: 13
size: .
J: TRBJ1-1
DNA: TGTGCCAGCAGTCGGGGCGGCGGTATGGCAGCTTTCTTT
CDR3: CASSRGGGMAAFF

V: TRBV7-7
D: .
length: 13
size: few
J: TRBJ2-1
DNA: TGTGCCAGCAGCCACGGACAGGGAGGGGAGCAGTTCTTC
CDR3: CASSHGQGGEQFF

V: TRBV6-6
D: .
length: 15
size: .
J: TRBJ2-3
DNA: TGTGCCAGCAGTTACGAGGCGAGGGACCCAGATACGCAGTATTTT
CDR3: CASSYEARDPDTQYF

V: TRBV5-4
D: .
length: 15
size: .
J: TRBJ2-1
DNA: TGTGCCAGCAGCCTGGATGGCCGCTCCTACAATGAGCAGTTCTTC
CDR3: CASSLDGRSYNEQFF

V: TRBV5-1
D: TRBD2
length: 15
size: .
J: TRBJ2-5
DNA: TGCGCCAGCAGCTGGACGACTAGCCCTCGGGAGACCCAGTACTTC
CDR3: CASSWTTSPRETQYF

V: TRBV5-1
D: .
length: 17
size: .
J: TRBJ2-6
DNA: TGCGCCAGCAGCTTTTCATTACAGCTCTCCGGGGCCAACGTCCTGACTTTC
CDR3: CASSFSLQLSGANVLTF

V: TRBV9
D: TRBD1
length: 15
size: .
J: TRBJ2-1
DNA: TGTGCCAGCAGCGAGGAGGACAGGGGCTGGGATGAGCAGTTCTTC
CDR3: CASSEEDRGWDEQFF

V: TRBV9
D: .
length: 16
size: few
J: TRBJ1-2
DNA: TGTGCCAGCAGCGTAACGTCAGGGGCGAGAAGCTATGGCTACACCTTC
CDR3: CASSVTSGARSYGYTF

V: TRBV19
D: .
length: 13
size: medium-sized
J: TRBJ1-1
DNA: TGTGCCATACAGGGTTTGGGGAACACTGAAGCTTTCTTT
CDR3: CAIQGLGNTEAFF

V: TRBV29-1
D: TRBD2
length: 14
size: few
J: TRBJ2-1
DNA: TGCAGCGTTTTTGTCATAGCGGGGGGTTTCGAGCAGTTCTTC
CDR3: CSVFVIAGGFEQFF

V: TRBV4-1
D: .
length: 15
size: few
J: TRBJ1-1
DNA: TGCGCCAGCAGCCCGAAAACGGGGGCGAACACTGAAGCTTTCTTT
CDR3: CASSPKTGANTEAFF

V: TRBV30
D: TRBD1
length: 14
size: .
J: TRBJ1-4
DNA: TGTGCCTGGAGTCTGCAGGGGGCGTTTGAAAAACTGTTTTTT
CDR3: CAWSLQGAFEKLFF

V: TRBV7-9
D: .
length: 12
size: .
J: TRBJ1-4
DNA: TGTGCCCTAAGTGGGACGCTAGAAAAACTGTTTTTT
CDR3: CALSGTLEKLFF

V: TRBV30
D: .
length: 13
size: few
J: TRBJ2-4
DNA: TGTGCCTGGAGGGGGGACGCCGGGGACATTCAGTACTTC
CDR3: CAWRGDAGDIQYF

V: TRBV15
D: .
length: 14
size: few
J: TRBJ2-2
DNA: TGTGCCACCAGCCGTCACGAGAGGACCGGGGAGCTGTTTTTT
CDR3: CATSRHERTGELFF

V: TRBV7-7
D: TRBD2
length: 14
size: .
J: TRBJ2-5
DNA: TGTGCTATTCCGGGACTAGCGGGCCCCGGGACCCAGTACTTC
CDR3: CAIPGLAGPGTQYF

V: TRBV5-4
D: .
length: 17
size: few
J: TRBJ1-1
DNA: TGTGCCAGCAGCTCGGGGGCTTGGGGTCTTTCGGGACCTGAAGCTTTCTTT
CDR3: CASSSGAWGLSGPEAFF

V: TRBV29-1
D: .
length: 12
size: few
J: TRBJ2-7
DNA: TGCAGCGTTAGCCTGACTCTCTACGAGCAGTACTTC
CDR3: CSVSLTLYEQYF

V: TRBV14
D: .
length: 15
size: .
J: TRBJ2-7
DNA: TGTGCCAGCAGCCAATACCGAGGACACCTCTACGAGCAGTACTTC
CDR3: CASSQYRGHLYEQYF

V: TRBV10-3
D: .
length: 16
size: .
J: TRBJ1-3
DNA: TGTGCCATCAGTGAGTCTGCAGGCCTCTCTGGAAACACCATATATTTT
CDR3: CAISESAGLSGNTIYF

V: TRBV5-6
D: .
length: 12
size: .
J: TRBJ1-1
DNA: TGTGCCAGCAGCTTATGGGCCACTGAAGCTTTCTTT
CDR3: CASSLWATEAFF

V: TRBV9
D: TRBD1
length: 15
size: .
J: TRBJ2-7
DNA: TGTGCCAGCAGCCCCGGACAGGGGGTGTACTACGAGCAGTACTTC
CDR3: CASSPGQGVYYEQYF

V: TRBV6-5
D: .
length: 10
size: many
J: TRBJ1-5
DNA: TGTGCCAGCAGAAAACAGCCCCAGCATTTT
CDR3: CASRKQPQHF

V: TRBV2
D: .
length: 13
size: few
J: TRBJ1-1
DNA: TGTGCCAGCAGTGTAGAGTGGGACCTTGAAGCTTTCTTT
CDR3: CASSVEWDLEAFF

V: TRBV30
D: .
length: 17
size: few
J: TRBJ2-5
DNA: TGTGCCTGGAGTCCGCTGGATACCGGGGGACTCAGTGAGACCCAGTACTTC
CDR3: CAWSPLDTGGLSETQYF

V: TRBV6-4
D: .
length: 13
size: once
J: TRBJ2-5
DNA: TGTGCCAGCAGAACCGGGTTCGAAGAGACCCAGTACTTC
CDR3: CASRTGFEETQYF

V: TRBV15
D: .
length: 13
size: few
J: TRBJ2-3
DNA: TGTGCCACCAGGTTTAGAGCGGCAGATACGCAGTATTTT
CDR3: CATRFRAADTQYF

V: TRBV7-9
D: .
length: 16
size: .
J: TRBJ2-2
DNA: TGTGCCAGCAGCTTAGGTAGAACCTCGAGCACCGGGGAGCTGTTTTTT
CDR3: CASSLGRTSSTGELFF

V: TRBV2
D: .
length: 12
size: .
J: TRBJ1-1
DNA: TGTGCCAGCAGTGCTGGGAACACTGAAGCTTTCTTT
CDR3: CASSAGNTEAFF

V: TRBV28
D: TRBD1
length: 15
size: medium-sized
J: TRBJ2-2
DNA: TGTGCCAGCAGTTTGACAGGGGGCGCGGCCGGGGAGCTGTTTTTT
CDR3: CASSLTGGAAGELFF

V: TRBV5-1
D: TRBD1
length: 14
size: .
J: TRBJ2-5
DNA: TGCGCCAGCAGCTGGGGACAGACCCAAGAGACCCAGTACTTC
CDR3: CASSWGQTQETQYF

V: TRBV6-1
D: .
length: 13
size: .
J: TRBJ1-2
DNA: TGTGCCAGCAGTGAAGCAAACGGCCTTGGCTACACCTTC
CDR3: CASSEANGLGYTF

V: TRBV7-4
D: .
length: 11
size: .
J: TRBJ1-2
DNA: TGTGCCAGCCGGGGCAGGAATGGCTACACCTTC
CDR3: CASRGRNGYTF

V: TRBV28
D: .
length: 13
size: many
J: TRBJ2-3
DNA: TGTGCCAGCAGTTTCGGGAGCACAGATACGCAGTATTTT
CDR3: CASSFGSTDTQYF

V: TRBV30
D: TRBD1
length: 14
size: few
J: TRBJ1-1
DNA: TGTGCCTGGAAGAAGACAGGGTCTTTTGGTGAAGCTTTCTTT
CDR3: CAWKKTGSFGEAFF

V: TRBV13
D: TRBD1
length: 15
size: .
J: TRBJ1-3
DNA: TGTGCCAGCAGCTCGGGACAGGGCCTCGGAAACACCATATATTTT
CDR3: CASSSGQGLGNTIYF

V: TRBV10-3
D: .
length: 15
size: many
J: TRBJ1-2
DNA: TGTGCCATCAGTGAGAGGGACACACGGTCCTATGGCTACACCTTC
CDR3: CAISERDTRSYGYTF

V: TRBV30
D: .
length: 14
size: .
J: TRBJ1-5
DNA: TGTGCCTGGAGTAAAGATAATAGCAATCAGCCCCAGCATTTT
CDR3: CAWSKDNSNQPQHF

V: TRBV7-3
D: .
length: 13
size: many
J: TRBJ2-3
DNA: TGTGCCAGCAGCTTCGCGGGCGCAGATACGCAGTATTTT
CDR3: CASSFAGADTQYF

V: TRBV5-1
D: .
length: 13
size: .
J: TRBJ1-1
DNA: TGCGCCAGCAGGCTAGAGGGGACCCCAAAAGCTTTCTTT
CDR3: CASRLEGTPKAFF